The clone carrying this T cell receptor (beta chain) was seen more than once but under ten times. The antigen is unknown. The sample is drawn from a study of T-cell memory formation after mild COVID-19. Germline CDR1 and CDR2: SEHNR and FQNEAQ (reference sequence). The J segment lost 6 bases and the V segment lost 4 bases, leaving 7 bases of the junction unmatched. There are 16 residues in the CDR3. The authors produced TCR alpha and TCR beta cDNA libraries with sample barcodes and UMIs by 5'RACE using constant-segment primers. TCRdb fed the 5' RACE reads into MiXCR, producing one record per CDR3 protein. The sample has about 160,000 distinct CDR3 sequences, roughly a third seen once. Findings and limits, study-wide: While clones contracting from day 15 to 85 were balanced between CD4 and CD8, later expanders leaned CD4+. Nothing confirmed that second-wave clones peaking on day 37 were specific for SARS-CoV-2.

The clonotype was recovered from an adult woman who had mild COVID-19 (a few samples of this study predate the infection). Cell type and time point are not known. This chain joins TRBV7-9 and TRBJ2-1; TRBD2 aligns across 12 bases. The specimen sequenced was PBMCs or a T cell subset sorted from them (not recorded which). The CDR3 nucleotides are TGTGCCAGCAGCTCGATCGGACTAGCGGGACTCAATGAGCAGTTCTTC. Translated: CASSSIGLAGLNEQFF.